Listed below are T cell receptor beta chains from one sample, sequenced in a study of pediatric ulcerative colitis. Measured with immunoSEQ multiplex PCR; TCRdb has only the in-frame clones, and not every one. The sample consists of 30,000 to 45,000 clones, 73% of them appearing once. The material sequenced was gut tissue. These TCRs come from a boy younger than 18 with moderate ulcerative colitis. CDR3s include the opening cysteine and the closing phenylalanine or tryptophan. Fields, in order: CDR3 DNA, CDR3 protein, clone size, J gene, V gene, D gene. D genes are given only for firm matches. Rows give clone size only sometimes, using once, few, many, or a class for an expanded clone.

TGCGCCAGCAGCCCTACTGACTCCGGTACGCAGTATTTT	CASSPTDSGTQYF	-	TRBJ2-3	TRBV5-1	-
TGCGCCAGCAGCCCCGGCCAGGCGGGGGCGTGGGATACGCAGTATTTT	CASSPGQAGAWDTQYF	-	TRBJ2-3	TRBV5-1	-
TGTGCCAGCAGCTTAGGTCGGGGGGCCACTGAAGCTTTCTTT	CASSLGRGATEAFF	-	TRBJ1-1	TRBV11-1	-
TGTGCCAGCAGCTTAGATGGGACTAGCGGGTACGAGCAGTACTTC	CASSLDGTSGYEQYF	medium-sized	TRBJ2-7	TRBV7-2	TRBD2
TGTGCCAGCAGCTCGAGCTATAATTCACCCCTCCACTTT	CASSSSYNSPLHF	few	TRBJ1-6	TRBV5-6	-
TGTGCCAGCTCACCACAGCGGCAGGGGGCCGCCTACGAGCAGTACTTC	CASSPQRQGAAYEQYF	-	TRBJ2-7	TRBV18	TRBD1
TGTGCCAGTAGTTACGGGACAGGGGGAAACATTCAGTACTTC	CASSYGTGGNIQYF	-	TRBJ2-4	TRBV19	TRBD1
TGCGCCAGCAGCTTGGACACCACGAACACCGGGGAGCTGTTTTTT	CASSLDTTNTGELFF	-	TRBJ2-2	TRBV5-1	-
TGTGCCAGCAGCTCGAGATGGGCTAGCGGGAGGACATACACAGATACGCAGTATTTT	CASSSRWASGRTYTDTQYF	-	TRBJ2-3	TRBV11-2	TRBD2
TGTGCCAGCAGCCGGAGGTGGCTAGCGGGGGACAATGAGCAGTTCTTC	CASSRRWLAGDNEQFF	-	TRBJ2-1	TRBV5-4	TRBD2
TGTGCCAGCAGCTCAGGACAGTTTAGAGCCAAAAACATTCAGTACTTC	CASSSGQFRAKNIQYF	-	TRBJ2-4	TRBV5-4	-
TGTGCCAGCAGTCCAAGTCCCGGGACAGGGTACGGGCAGTACTTC	CASSPSPGTGYGQYF	-	TRBJ2-7	TRBV27	TRBD1
TGCGCCAGCAGCGTCCGGGACTACGCCTACGAGCAGTACTTC	CASSVRDYAYEQYF	few	TRBJ2-7	TRBV5-1	TRBD2
TGTGCCAGCACCAGGACAGGGGGGTCGGGCAATGAGCAGTTCTTC	CASTRTGGSGNEQFF	-	TRBJ2-1	TRBV27	TRBD1
TGTGCCAGCAGCTACTACTCCGGGACAGCCAACTATGGCTACACCTTC	CASSYYSGTANYGYTF	few	TRBJ1-2	TRBV7-2	TRBD1
TGCGCCAGCAGCCCTTCCGGACTAGCCAACTACAATGAGCAGTTCTTC	CASSPSGLANYNEQFF	-	TRBJ2-1	TRBV10-1	TRBD2